The clone carrying this T cell receptor beta chain occurred many times. The library was built from roughly 400 ng RNA with molecular barcoded adaptors for alpha/delta and beta/gamma chains. TCRdb analysed the reads with MiXCR anew, one entry per CDR3 protein. The sample consists of some 62,000 distinct CDR3 sequences, approximately 13% of them appearing once. The sample originates from a study of read filtering for tumor transcriptome and immune sequencing. Across the whole study: The cohort had 17 men and under 15 women aged about 45 to 80, mean about 67 years. Whole-transcriptome libraries were prepared after DNase treatment.

V was trimmed by 6 bases and J by 3 bases, leaving 12 bases between them. Germline V lookup: CDR1 MNHEY, CDR2 SMNVEV (reference sequence). This CDR3 comprises 13 residues. The clonotype comes from a donor at least 40 years old with multiple myeloma. Sequenced: a population of CD138-negative cells sorted from bone marrow. The V gene is TRBV27, the J gene TRBJ2-7; no definite D call. This CDR3 is CASRMGSNYEQYF. For the CDR3, the DNA is TGTGCCAGCAGGATGGGGTCAAACTACGAGCAGTACTTC.